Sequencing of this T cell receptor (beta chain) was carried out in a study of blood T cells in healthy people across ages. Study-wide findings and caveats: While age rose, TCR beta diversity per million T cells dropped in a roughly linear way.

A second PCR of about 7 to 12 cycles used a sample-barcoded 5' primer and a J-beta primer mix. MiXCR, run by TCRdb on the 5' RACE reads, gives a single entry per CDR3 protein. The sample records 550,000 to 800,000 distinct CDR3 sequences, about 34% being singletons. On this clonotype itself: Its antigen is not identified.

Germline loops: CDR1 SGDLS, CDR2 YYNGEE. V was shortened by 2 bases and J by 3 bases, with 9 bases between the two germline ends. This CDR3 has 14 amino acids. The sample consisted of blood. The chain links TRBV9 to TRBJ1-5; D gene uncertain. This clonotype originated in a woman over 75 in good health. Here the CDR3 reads CASSVSAINQPQHF. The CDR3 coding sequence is TGTGCCAGCAGCGTCTCTGCGATCAATCAGCCCCAGCATTTT.